A single sample gave rise to the 18 T cell receptor beta chains below, sequenced in a study of shared clonotypes between healthy human individuals. Profiling relied on immunoSEQ multiplex PCR, and the TCRdb table lists in-frame clones only, not all of them. Of hundreds of thousands of clones in the sample, around 78% are singletons; the top ten hold over 10%. Sequenced input: PBMCs. Every receptor here comes from a woman in her thirties or forties in good health. Some clones in this sample may be carry-over from other donors' samples.

V is TRBV19 and J is TRBJ2-7; no definite D call. This CDR3 has 12 amino acids. The V end lost 4 bases, the J end lost 4 bases, and 8 bases lay between the germline ends. Germline lookup yields CDR1 LNHDA and CDR2 SQIVND (reference sequence). The CDR3 DNA is TGTGCCAGTAGTAACATGGTATACGAGCAGTACTTC. Its translation is CASSNMVYEQYF.

The rearrangement joins TRBV10-1 to TRBJ2-1; D may be TRBD2 (6 bases). CDR1 and CDR2 from the germline V gene are WNHNN and SYGVQD (reference sequence). The CDR3 is 15 amino acids. Trimming took 3 bases from V and 0 from J, leaving 9 bases between them. The CDR3 DNA reads TGCGCCAGCAGTGAATCGGGGGACTCCTACAATGAGCAGTTCTTC. It translates to CASSESGDSYNEQFF.

Remarks on this clone: With a much larger clone just one base away, this may be a read error. The chain recombines TRBV7-2 with TRBJ1-1; tentatively, D is TRBD1 (5 bases). CDR1 is SGHTA and CDR2 is FQGNSA in the germline V gene. The CDR3 is 15 residues long. The CDR3: CASSLGPQVNAEASF. For the CDR3, the DNA is TGTGCCAGCAGCTTAGGACCACAGGTGAACGCTGAAGCTTCCTTT.

The chain combines TRBV11-2 with TRBJ2-7; 10 bases are shared with TRBD1. The CDR3 contains 14 residues. In germline, CDR1 is SGHAT, CDR2 FQNNGV. Trimming removed 5 bases from V and 3 bases from J; junction bases left unmatched: 4. The CDR3 bases are TGTGCCAGCAGCAAGACAGGGGGCTTCTACGAGCAGTACTTC. Translating it yields CASSKTGGFYEQYF.

As regards this clone: Distinct nucleotide sequences in the sample also encode this CDR3. The V and J genes are TRBV18 and TRBJ2-7, with D tentatively TRBD2 (5 bases). This CDR3 contains 14 residues. CDR1 and CDR2 (germline): KGHSH, LQKENI. V gave up 3 bases and J gave up 0 bases, with 9 bases separating them. CDR3 sequence reads: CASSPLGSSYEQYF. CDR3 nucleotides: TGTGCCAGCTCACCGCTGGGGAGCTCCTACGAGCAGTACTTC. The complete variable domain, with remaining parts taken from reference TRBV18 and TRBJ2-7, reads NAGVMQNPRHLVRRRGQEARLRCSPMKGHSHVYWYRQLPEEGLKFMVYLQKENIIDESGMPKERFSAEFPKEGPSILRIQQVVRGDSAAYFCASSPLGSSYEQYFGPGTRLTVT.

On this clone: This likely stems from a read error, as it lies one base from a far larger clone. In the same sample, other DNA sequences code for this CDR3. This chain joins TRBV7-9 and TRBJ2-7; weak D call: TRBD2 (5 bases). CDR3 length equals 14 residues. Germline V lookup: CDR1 SEHNR, CDR2 FQNEAQ (reference sequence). The CDR3 region is CASSFGLSPYEQYF. The CDR3 DNA reads TGTGCCAGCAGCTTCGGACTGAGTCCCTATGAGCAGTACTTC.

The chain recombines TRBV7-9 with TRBJ2-3, with 9 bases lining up with TRBD2. The length of the CDR3 is 15 residues. The germline CDR1 and CDR2 sequences are SEHNR and FQNEAQ (reference sequence). V shed 5 bases, J shed 1 base, and the junction held 4 bases outside the gene matches. CDR3 region: CASSTRTSGTDTQYF. The DNA of the CDR3 is TGTGCCAGCAGCACCAGGACTAGCGGCACAGATACGCAGTATTTT.

The rearrangement uses TRBV6-5 and TRBJ1-1, with 8 bases matching TRBD1. J gave up 10 bases and V 7 bases, and 11 bases lay outside the gene matches. Germline values: CDR1 MNHEY, CDR2 SVGAGI. CDR3 length: 13 amino acids. The chain's CDR3 is CASIPTGEVRAFF. Here the CDR3 DNA reads TGTGCCAGCATTCCGACAGGGGAGGTGAGAGCTTTCTTT.

The V call is TRBV20-1, the J call TRBJ2-7, with no clear D. The CDR3 has 11 residues. CDR1 and CDR2 from the germline V gene are DFQATT and SNEGSKA (reference sequence). V was shortened by 1 base and J by 7 bases, with 8 bases between the two germline ends. As DNA, the CDR3 is TGCAGTGCTAGAGGGCCTGGGGAGCAGTACTTC. Its protein is CSARGPGEQYF.

The chain uses TRBV5-1 and TRBJ2-7; D is perhaps TRBD2 (5 bases). This CDR3 has 13 amino acids. Germline assignment: CDR1 SGHRS and CDR2 YFSETQ. V lost 2 bases, J lost 5 bases, and 11 bases lay in between. The CDR3 sequence is CASSFPNGDEQYF. CDR3 sequence (DNA): TGCGCCAGCAGCTTCCCCAACGGGGACGAGCAGTACTTC.

This clone showed up just once. CDR3 in amino acids: CASSEGVTSYNEQFF. DNA for the CDR3: TGTGCCAGCAGTGAAGGCGTGACCTCCTACAATGAGCAGTTCTTC. The gene calls are TRBV6-1 and TRBJ2-1, with D uncertain. V dropped 1 base and J dropped 0 bases, with 7 bases sitting between them. The CDR3 consists of 15 residues. CDR1 and CDR2 from the germline V gene are MNHNS and SASEGT.

The gene calls are TRBV5-1 and TRBJ2-7, with D hard to call. This CDR3 is built from 12 residues. Germline CDR1 and CDR2: SGHRS and YFSETQ. Trimming took off 0 bases at V and 2 bases at J, with 3 bases between the two ends. As DNA, the CDR3 is TGCGCCAGCAGCTTGGCCCCCTACGAGCAGTACTTC. Encoded protein: CASSLAPYEQYF.

In regard to this clone: This may arise from a read error, as a much more abundant clone is one base away. The J gene is TRBJ1-1, the V gene TRBV11-2, with D uncertain. Germline V lookup: CDR1 SGHAT, CDR2 FQNNGV. The CDR3 covers 13 residues. The DNA for the CDR3 is TGTGCCAGCAGCTTAGGGTCCCCCACTGGAGCTTTCTTT. This encodes CASSLGSPTGAFF.

V is TRBV2 and J is TRBJ2-3; D is perhaps TRBD2 (6 bases). CDR1 is SNHLY and CDR2 is FYNNEI in the germline V gene. Trimming took 6 bases from V and 0 from J, leaving 13 bases between them. The CDR3 is 15 amino acids. CDR3 sequence (DNA): TGTGCCAGCAGCTATGCGGGGCATAGCACAGATACGCAGTATTTT. Translated, it gives CASSYAGHSTDTQYF.

To note about this clone: The same CDR3 can be traced to other DNA sequences in this sample. The chain uses TRBV18 and TRBJ2-3; D not resolved. Germline values: CDR1 KGHSH, CDR2 LQKENI. Trimming cost V 0 bases and J 6 bases, with 7 bases left between them. The CDR3 sequence is 13 residues long. CDR3 residues: CASSPPGSDTQYF. The CDR3 region has the DNA TGTGCCAGCTCACCACCAGGTTCGGATACGCAGTATTTT. Full variable domain (missing parts from reference TRBV18 and TRBJ2-3): NAGVMQNPRHLVRRRGQEARLRCSPMKGHSHVYWYRQLPEEGLKFMVYLQKENIIDESGMPKERFSAEFPKEGPSILRIQQVVRGDSAAYFCASSPPGSDTQYFGPGTRLTVL.

J is TRBJ1-4 and V is TRBV4-2; D is undetermined. CDR1 is LGHNA and CDR2 is YNFKEQ in the germline V gene. V was trimmed by 0 bases and J by 7 bases, leaving 3 bases between them. The CDR3 covers 12 residues. The CDR3 DNA reads TGTGCCAGCAGCCAAGACGGTGAAAAACTGTTTTTT. Protein sequence: CASSQDGEKLFF.

The chain employs TRBV28 and TRBJ1-5; D is ambiguous. Trimming removed 4 bases from V and 0 bases from J, with 10 bases in between. The length of the CDR3 is 15 residues. Germline V gene sequence: CDR1 MDHEN, CDR2 SYDVKM. The chain's CDR3 is CASSYEFYSNQPQHF. In nucleotides, the CDR3 is TGTGCCAGCAGTTATGAGTTCTATAGCAATCAGCCCCAGCATTTT.

The sample holds a few counts of this clone. The chain recombines TRBV9 with TRBJ1-2, with D perhaps matching TRBD1 (5 bases). The germline V and J ends were trimmed by 0 bases and 2 bases, with 8 bases remaining between them. This CDR3 spans 14 amino acids. Germline V gene lookup returns CDR1 SGDLS and CDR2 YYNGEE. The CDR3 reads CASSVAGDNYGYTF. The CDR3 bases are TGTGCCAGCAGCGTAGCTGGGGACAACTATGGCTACACCTTC.